The sequence of this TCR beta chain was determined in a study of T cell responses to AZD1222 COVID-19 vaccine. Study-level points and caveats: Close to half of all spike-specific TCRs reportedly target regions of the variants that are unmutated.

Deletions cut 0 bases from V and 2 bases from J, with 13 bases between. In germline, CDR1 is LGHNA, CDR2 YNFKEQ. The CDR3 covers 16 residues. TCRdb's table, derived via immunoSEQ multiplex PCR, lists solely in-frame clones and lacks some. The data show approximately 130,000 clones, around 83% seen once. For this clone: What it binds is not known.

The sample here was peripheral blood, taken 28 days after the second AZD1222 dose. V and J are TRBV4-2 and TRBJ1-2; D remains ambiguous. The source is an adult who received the AZD1222 COVID-19 vaccine. CDR3 sequence (DNA): TGTGCCAGCAGCCAAGATCAAACGGAAGTAAACTATGGCTACACCTTC. Amino acids: CASSQDQTEVNYGYTF.